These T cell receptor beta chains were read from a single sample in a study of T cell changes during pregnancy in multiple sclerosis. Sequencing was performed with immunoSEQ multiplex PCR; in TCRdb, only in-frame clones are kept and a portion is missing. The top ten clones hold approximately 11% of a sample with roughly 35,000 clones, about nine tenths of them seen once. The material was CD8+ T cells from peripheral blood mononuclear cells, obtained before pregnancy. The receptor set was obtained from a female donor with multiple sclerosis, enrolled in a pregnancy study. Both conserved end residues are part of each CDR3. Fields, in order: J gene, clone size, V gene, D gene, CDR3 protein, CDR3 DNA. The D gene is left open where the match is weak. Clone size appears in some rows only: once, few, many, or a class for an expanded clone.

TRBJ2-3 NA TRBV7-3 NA CASSRGQFSTDTQYF TGTGCCAGCAGTCGCGGACAGTTTAGCACAGATACGCAGTATTTT
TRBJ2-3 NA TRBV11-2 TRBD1 CASSLVRDRVKDTQYF TGTGCCAGCAGCTTAGTACGAGACAGGGTAAAAGATACGCAGTATTTT
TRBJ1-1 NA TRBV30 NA CAWSDGVGEAFF TGTGCCTGGAGCGACGGGGTAGGTGAAGCTTTCTTT
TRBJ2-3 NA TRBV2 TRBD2 CASSRKTSGYTDTQYF TGTGCCAGCAGCCGCAAGACTAGCGGGTACACAGATACGCAGTATTTT
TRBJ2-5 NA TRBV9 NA CASNTPFPGETQYF TGTGCCAGCAACACCCCGTTCCCAGGGGAGACCCAGTACTTC
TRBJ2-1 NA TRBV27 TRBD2 CASSYALGGLYNEQFF TGTGCCAGCAGTTACGCTTTGGGAGGGCTCTACAATGAGCAGTTCTTC
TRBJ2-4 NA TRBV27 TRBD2 CASSSLVTGGPGNIQYF TGTGCCAGCAGTTCTCTCGTTACGGGAGGGCCTGGAAACATTCAGTACTTC
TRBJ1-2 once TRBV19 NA CASSIRYVQHYGYTF TGTGCCAGTAGTATTCGCTACGTACAGCACTATGGCTACACCTTC
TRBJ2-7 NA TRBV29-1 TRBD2 CSVTSDYEQYF TGCAGCGTGACTAGCGACTACGAGCAGTACTTC
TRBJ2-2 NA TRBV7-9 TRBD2 CATHGGGRDTGELFF TGTGCCACCCACGGCGGGGGGCGGGACACCGGGGAGCTGTTTTTT
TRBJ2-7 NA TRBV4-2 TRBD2 CASSGGPSGVFYEQYF TGTGCCAGCAGCGGAGGCCCTAGCGGGGTTTTCTACGAGCAGTACTTC
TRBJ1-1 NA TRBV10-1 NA CASSESGTGGNTEAFF TGCGCCAGCAGTGAGTCGGGGACGGGAGGGAACACTGAAGCTTTCTTT
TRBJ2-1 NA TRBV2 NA CARVDAGGSYNEQFF TGTGCCAGGGTCGATGCGGGTGGGTCCTACAATGAGCAGTTCTTC
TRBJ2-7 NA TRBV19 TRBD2 CASRAGLAGEQYF TGTGCCAGTAGAGCGGGACTAGCGGGCGAGCAGTACTTC
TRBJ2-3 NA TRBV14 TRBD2 CASSQDLQRGIRTDTQYF TGTGCCAGCAGCCAAGATCTACAGCGGGGAATCCGCACAGATACGCAGTATTTT
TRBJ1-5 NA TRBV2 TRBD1 CASRRGTALWSNQPQHF TGTGCCAGCAGACGGGGGACAGCCCTATGGAGCAATCAGCCCCAGCATTTT
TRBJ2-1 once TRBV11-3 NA CASSYLLPAGETYNEQFF TGTGCCAGCAGCTACTTACTCCCTGCCGGGGAAACCTACAATGAGCAGTTCTTC
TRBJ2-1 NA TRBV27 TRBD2 CASSQTSGPYNEQFF TGTGCCAGCAGCCAAACTAGCGGGCCCTACAATGAGCAGTTCTTC
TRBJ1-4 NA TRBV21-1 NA CASSKPEGQVVGDEKLFF TGTGCCAGCAGCAAACCCGAGGGTCAGGTCGTCGGGGATGAAAAACTGTTTTTT
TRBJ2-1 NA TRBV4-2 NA CASSQDQLAEQFF TGTGCCAGCAGCCAAGATCAGCTAGCGGAGCAGTTCTTC
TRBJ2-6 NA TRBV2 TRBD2 CASIAGETGANVLTF TGTGCCAGCATCGCGGGGGAAACTGGGGCCAACGTCCTGACTTTC
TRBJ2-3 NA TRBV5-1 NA CASSLVGTAQGTDTQYF TGCGCCAGCAGCTTGGTTGGTACAGCCCAGGGCACAGATACGCAGTATTTT
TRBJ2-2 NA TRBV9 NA CASSVAGNTGELFF TGTGCCAGCAGCGTAGCCGGGAACACCGGGGAGCTGTTTTTT
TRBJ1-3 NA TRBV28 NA CASTLLARASGNTIYF TGTGCCAGCACCCTATTAGCCAGGGCCTCTGGAAACACCATATATTTT
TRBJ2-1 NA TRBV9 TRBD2 CASSARLASPLNEQFF TGTGCCAGCAGCGCCCGACTAGCCTCTCCGTTGAATGAGCAGTTCTTC
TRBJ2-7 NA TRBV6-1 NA CASRRWGESAYEQYF TGTGCCAGCCGTAGGTGGGGGGAGTCGGCCTACGAGCAGTACTTC
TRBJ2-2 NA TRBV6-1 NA CASSEYLAPNTGELFF TGTGCCAGCAGTGAATATCTAGCCCCGAACACCGGGGAGCTGTTTTTT
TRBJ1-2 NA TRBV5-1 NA CASSLESEGDYGYTF TGCGCCAGCAGCTTGGAATCGGAGGGTGACTATGGCTACACCTTC
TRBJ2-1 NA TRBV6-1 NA CASSENPGGPPAEQFF TGTGCCAGCAGTGAAAACCCCGGGGGGCCTCCGGCTGAGCAGTTCTTC
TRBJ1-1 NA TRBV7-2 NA CASSLVGAPEAFF TGTGCCAGCAGCTTAGTGGGGGCGCCTGAAGCTTTCTTT
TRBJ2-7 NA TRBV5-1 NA CASRLQGVVNEQYF TGCGCCAGCAGACTACAGGGAGTAGTCAACGAGCAGTACTTC
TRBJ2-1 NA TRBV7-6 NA CASSSKPGGPPSYNEQFF TGTGCCAGCAGCTCAAAACCCGGGGGGCCCCCCTCCTACAATGAGCAGTTCTTC
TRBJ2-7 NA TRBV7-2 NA CASSPTGYSAYEQYF TGTGCCAGCAGCCCCACAGGGTACTCGGCCTACGAGCAGTACTTC
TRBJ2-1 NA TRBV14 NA CASRRTAVSYNEQFF TGTGCCAGCAGGCGGACAGCAGTCTCCTACAATGAGCAGTTCTTC
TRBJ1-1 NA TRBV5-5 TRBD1 CASSPKTGMNTEAFF TGTGCCAGCAGCCCTAAGACAGGGATGAACACTGAAGCTTTCTTT
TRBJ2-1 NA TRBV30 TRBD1 CAWIGQGVVEQFF TGTGCCTGGATAGGCCAGGGGGTAGTTGAGCAGTTCTTC
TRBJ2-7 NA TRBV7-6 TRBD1 CASSPTGQGHYEQYF TGTGCCAGCAGCCCTACGGGACAGGGCCACTACGAGCAGTACTTC
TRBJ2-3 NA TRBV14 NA CASSRERTFTTDTQYF TGTGCCAGCAGCCGAGAACGGACATTTACCACAGATACGCAGTATTTT
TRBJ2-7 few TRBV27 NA CASSSSTAYEQYF TGTGCCAGCAGTTCTAGCACCGCCTACGAGCAGTACTTC
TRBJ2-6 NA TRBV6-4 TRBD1 CASSVDRGGANVLTF TGTGCCAGCAGTGTCGACAGGGGTGGGGCCAACGTCCTGACTTTC
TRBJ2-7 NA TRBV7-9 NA CASSSPQQSHSDEQYF TGTGCCAGCAGCTCCCCCCAGCAATCCCATAGCGACGAGCAGTACTTC
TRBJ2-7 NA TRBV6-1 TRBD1 CASSDRDRVHEQYF TGTGCCAGCAGTGACAGGGACAGGGTCCACGAGCAGTACTTC
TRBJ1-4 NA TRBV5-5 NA CASSPGTRRSLELFF TGTGCCAGCAGCCCCGGGACAAGGCGAAGTTTGGAACTGTTTTTT
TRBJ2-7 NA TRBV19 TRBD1 CASSIGTGAYEQYF TGTGCCAGTAGTATCGGGACAGGGGCCTACGAGCAGTACTTC
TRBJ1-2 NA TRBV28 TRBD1 CASSFPPGQGQGGYGYTF TGTGCCAGCAGTTTCCCCCCGGGACAGGGGCAAGGGGGCTATGGCTACACCTTC
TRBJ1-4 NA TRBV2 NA CASSEGQGNEKLFF TGTGCCAGCAGTGAAGGTCAGGGGAATGAAAAACTGTTTTTT
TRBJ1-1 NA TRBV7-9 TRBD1 CASSRDRGGSNTEAFF TGTGCCAGCAGCCGGGACAGGGGAGGTTCGAACACTGAAGCTTTCTTT